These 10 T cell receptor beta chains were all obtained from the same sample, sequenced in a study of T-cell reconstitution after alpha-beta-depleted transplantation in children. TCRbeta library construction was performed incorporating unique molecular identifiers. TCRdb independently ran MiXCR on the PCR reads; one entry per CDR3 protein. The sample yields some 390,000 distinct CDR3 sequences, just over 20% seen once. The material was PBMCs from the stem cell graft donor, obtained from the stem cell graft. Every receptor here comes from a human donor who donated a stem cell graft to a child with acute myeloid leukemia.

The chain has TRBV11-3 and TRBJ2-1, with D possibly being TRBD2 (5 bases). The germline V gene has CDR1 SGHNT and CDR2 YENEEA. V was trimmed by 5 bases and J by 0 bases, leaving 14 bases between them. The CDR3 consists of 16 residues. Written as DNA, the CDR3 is TGTGCCAGCAGCCGGAGGCGACCCAACTCCTACAATGAGCAGTTCTTC. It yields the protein CASSRRRPNSYNEQFF.

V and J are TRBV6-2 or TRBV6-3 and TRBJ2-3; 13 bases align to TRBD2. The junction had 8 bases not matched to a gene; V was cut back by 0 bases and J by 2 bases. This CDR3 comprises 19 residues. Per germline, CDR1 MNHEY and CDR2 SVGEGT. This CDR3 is CASSYSTSGRPTDTDTQYF. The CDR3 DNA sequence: TGTGCCAGCAGTTACTCGACTAGCGGGAGGCCCACAGACACAGATACGCAGTATTTT.

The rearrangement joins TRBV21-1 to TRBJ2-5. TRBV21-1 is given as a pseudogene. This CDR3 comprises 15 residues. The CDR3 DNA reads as TGTGCCAGCAGCACAAAGTTACAGGGTCCAGAGACCCAGTACTTC. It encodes CASSTKLQGPETQYF.

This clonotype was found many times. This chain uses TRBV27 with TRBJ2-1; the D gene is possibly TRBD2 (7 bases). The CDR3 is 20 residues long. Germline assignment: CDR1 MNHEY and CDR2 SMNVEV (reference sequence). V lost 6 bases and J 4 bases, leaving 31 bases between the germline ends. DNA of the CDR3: TGTGCCAGCAGGGATGAACAGGGTCACCTGGCTAGCGGACATTACAATGAGCAGTTCTTC. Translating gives CASRDEQGHLASGHYNEQFF.

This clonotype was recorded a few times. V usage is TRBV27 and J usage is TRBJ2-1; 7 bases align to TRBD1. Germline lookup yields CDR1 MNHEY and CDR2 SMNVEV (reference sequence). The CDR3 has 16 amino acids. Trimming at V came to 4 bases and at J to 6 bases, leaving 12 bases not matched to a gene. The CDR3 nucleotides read TGTGCCAGCAGTTCGATGACAGGGCAATCGCCCAATGAGCAGTTCTTC. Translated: CASSSMTGQSPNEQFF.

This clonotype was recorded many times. Written as DNA, the CDR3 is TGTGCCAGCAGTAAGGGGCAAGAGACCCAGTACTTC. Translating gives CASSKGQETQYF. The V call is TRBV7-2, the J call TRBJ2-5; D possibly corresponds to TRBD1 (5 bases). Looked up from germline, CDR1 is SGHTA and CDR2 is FQGNSA. The CDR3 loop spans 12 amino acids. Trimming left V 6 bases short and J 2 bases short, with 7 bases between.

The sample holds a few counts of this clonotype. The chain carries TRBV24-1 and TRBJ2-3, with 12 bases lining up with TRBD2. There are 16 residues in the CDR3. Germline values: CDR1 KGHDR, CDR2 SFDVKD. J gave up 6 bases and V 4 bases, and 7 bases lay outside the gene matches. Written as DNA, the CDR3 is TGTGCCACCAGTGACCTGACTAGCGGGAGTGTTGATACGCAGTATTTT. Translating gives CATSDLTSGSVDTQYF.

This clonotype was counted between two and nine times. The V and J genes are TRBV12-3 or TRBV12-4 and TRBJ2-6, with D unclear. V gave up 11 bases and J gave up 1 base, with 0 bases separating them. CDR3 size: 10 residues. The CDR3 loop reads CASGANVLTF. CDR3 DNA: TGTGCCTCTGGGGCCAACGTCCTGACTTTC.

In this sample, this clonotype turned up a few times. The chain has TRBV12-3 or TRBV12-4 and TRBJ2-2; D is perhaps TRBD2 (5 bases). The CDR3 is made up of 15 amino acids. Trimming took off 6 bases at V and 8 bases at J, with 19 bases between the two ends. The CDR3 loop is CASRGSLASTGELFF. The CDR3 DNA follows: TGTGCCAGCAGGGGGAGTCTAGCATCGACGGGGGAGCTGTTTTTT.

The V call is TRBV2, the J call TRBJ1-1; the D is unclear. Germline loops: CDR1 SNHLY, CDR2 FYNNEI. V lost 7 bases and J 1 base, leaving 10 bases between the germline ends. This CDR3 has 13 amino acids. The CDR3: CASISRGNTEAFF. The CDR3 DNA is TGTGCCAGCATCTCCCGGGGGAACACTGAAGCTTTCTTT.